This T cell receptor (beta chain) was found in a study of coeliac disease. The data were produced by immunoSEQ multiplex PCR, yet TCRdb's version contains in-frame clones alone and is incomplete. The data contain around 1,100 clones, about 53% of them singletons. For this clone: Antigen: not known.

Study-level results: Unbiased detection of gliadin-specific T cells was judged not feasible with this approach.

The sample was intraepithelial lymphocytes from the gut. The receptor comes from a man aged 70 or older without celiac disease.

The CDR3 DNA sequence: TGTGCCGCCAACCCGGGACAGGGGACGAATGAGCAGTTCTTC. It specifies CAANPGQGTNEQFF. The chain is built from TRBV10-3 and TRBJ2-1; 10 positions match TRBD1. V was pared by 11 bases and J by 7 bases, with 11 bases of the junction left unmatched. Germline V gene lookup returns CDR1 ENHRY and CDR2 SYGVKD. The CDR3 length is 14 residues.